This T cell receptor beta chain was documented in a study of cytomegalovirus exposure and HLA in healthy donors (dated by TCRdb to 2016 to 2017). Study-level background: An earlier analysis of several hundred of the donors reported approximately 270 Gb of sequence data and around 120 million unique TCR beta sequences from 190 million or so T cells. An early release covering approximately 600 HLA-typed donors comprised approximately 300 gigabases of sequencing data and some 79 million unique TCR sequences. Among the roughly 400 genotyped donors, about 83% belonged to the genetic ancestry cluster associated with self-reported Caucasian donors. The aim of the study was to test whether cataloging public T cell receptors could identify signatures of past pathogen exposure. Using immunosequencing, the study profiled T cell repertoires from approximately 700 subjects and related those repertoires to cytomegalovirus serostatus. Along with the approximately 620-subject first cohort, a separate validation cohort of over 90 different subjects was used. High-throughput TCR immunosequencing, statistical association of individual TCRs with disease status, and machine learning were combined to predict cytomegalovirus infection status. A later analysis re-analyzed previously published TCR beta repertoires from roughly 630 donors and added high-resolution HLA genotyping to study TCR occurrence patterns. In the later analysis, no new phenotypic data were used to find candidate immune exposures; instead, reliance was placed on TCR beta sequences and their occurrence across donors. An earlier analysis of 587 of the donors applied high-throughput TCR beta sequencing to assess whether each TCR beta V gene segment acted as functional or pseudogenic. Alongside the repertoire data, information on donor age, sex, ethnicity and CMV serostatus was compiled. A later genetic analysis used genome-wide SNP genotypes for about 55% of the 666 donors, treating that subset as a discovery cohort. Every repertoire in the discovery cohort had been generated on one and the same sequencing platform. HLA typing included class I and class II loci at four-digit resolution. Typing coverage differed by locus: A, B, C, DRB1 and DQB1 were typed in roughly 620-630 donors, DQA1 in roughly 500, DPA1 in some 570, and DPB1 in just under 490. About five DR-DQ haplotypes were treated as single units for association and clustering because of strong linkage in the cohort. Across 398 genotyped donors of the cohort, an average of about 250,000 unique TCR beta nucleotide sequences per donor were sequenced, and around 20% of those sequences were non-productive.

Comments on this clone: This clone's antigen is unknown. No base quality information exists; no much larger clone differs at one position.

The cohort was made up of approximately 670 healthy bone marrow donors. At the time of sampling, all cohort members were nominally healthy, though unrecorded immune exposures were likely present. The donor tested CMV seronegative, placing the donor among the roughly 400 seronegative members of the cohort. Every donor gave a peripheral blood sample, and the peripheral blood mononuclear cells from that sample were used for TCR beta sequencing. The Qiagen DNeasy Blood Extraction Kit was used to extract genomic DNA from the blood cell samples. V is trimmed back by 5 bases and J by 8 bases, and the junction contains 22 bases that no gene match accounts for. The germline V gene (reference sequence) supplies CDR1 MNHEY and CDR2 SMNVEV. From the cysteine up to the phenylalanine, the CDR3 has a length of 20 residues. CDR3 DNA is the only sequence kept; it has 60 bases, read in frame from the first base. What the authors observed across the whole study: It was suggested by the authors that the approach could potentially be generalized to other disease states and immunological phenotypes. When HLA alleles, especially DR and DQ, strongly co-occurred, attributing TCR associations to individual alleles was difficult. The 87-base-pair reads could not distinguish some IMGT-functional V segments, including TRBV6-2 and TRBV6-3, so those segments were excluded. The earlier analysis of about 600 of the donors excluded roughly 16 rarely observed V segments, including chromosome 9 orphons, because counts were too low. In a later analysis, HLA-associated TCR beta chains showed more clonal expansion and lower generation probabilities than non-associated chains that were equally common. In vitro tests confirmed that three of the cytomegalovirus-associated TCR beta chains recognize cytomegalovirus antigens. The sequencing pipeline was judged likely to have produced a cluster of highly shared sequence variants as a technical artifact. In a later analysis, several top co-occurrence clusters were reported to appear linked to parvovirus B19, influenza, CMV and Epstein-Barr virus. In a later analysis, most CMV-associated TCR beta chains were found to appear HLA-restricted, with HLA associations seemingly driven largely by CMV exposure. V-gene and J-gene trimming of TCR beta chains was associated with a missense DCLRE1C variant in a later genetic analysis, and the association was replicated in an independent cohort. Cytomegalovirus status was reported to be diagnosed by the classifier with high specificity and sensitivity in both the original and validation cohorts. Correlated functional status among segregating V segments might be attributable to linkage disequilibrium, but an unknown experimental factor could not be ruled out. In a later genetic analysis, fewer N-insertions in productive TCRs were reported among donors in an Asian-associated ancestry cluster than the roughly 670-donor mean. Because HLA typing was missing for some donors at each locus, association tests included only the typed subset. In this cohort, only TCR beta chains were sequenced, and detectable features were limited by the absence of alpha or paired-chain data. CMV serostatus was the only immune exposure information available for the cohort. The study gave a list of more than 150 TCR beta chains associated with cytomegalovirus. The presence/absence analyses assumed that sequencing depth was roughly uniform across donors, and that assumption may not be true. A later analysis found that TCR association rates varied across HLA loci, with DRB1 alleles showing the most associated TCRs and HLA-C alleles the fewest. Broadly in line with IMGT annotations, most TCR beta V segments showed up in productive rearrangements about 90% or about 30% of the time in an earlier analysis of several hundred of the donors. A further reported finding was that TCR beta sequences accurately predicted the HLA-A and HLA-B alleles for most subjects in the first cohort. At a false discovery rate of 0.05, a later analysis linked some 18,000 TCR beta sequences to specific HLA alleles. Most TCR sequences were observed very rarely across donors, whereas some public TCRs were present in many individuals.

The receptor library was made with the immunoSEQ multiplex PCR assay. For the multiplex PCR, a mixture combining 60 forward primers for TCR Vbeta segments and 13 reverse primers for TCR Jbeta segments was used. Amplification of the CDR3 region of rearranged TCR beta genes was performed with a multiplex PCR assay on genomic DNA. The amplified TCR beta libraries were sequenced on the Illumina HiSeq System as 87-base-pair reads. The authors processed their data as follows. A later analysis counted approximately 84 million unique TCR beta chains across the 550 to 750 repertoires, and 10 million to 12 million of these chains were shared by at least two donors. Raw reads were error-corrected and collapsed into unique sequences by a nearest-neighbor algorithm in which closely related sequences were merged to remove PCR and sequencing errors. CDR3 sequences were aligned to IMGT reference sequences to assign V, D and J gene segments. For a sequence to be retained, a match of at least six nucleotides was required to both a V gene segment and a J gene segment. A rearrangement counted as productive if the CDR3 had no stop codons and remained in frame with V and J, and every other rearrangement counted as non-productive. Following IMGT convention, CDR3 was defined as the stretch from the second conserved V-encoded cysteine to the conserved J-encoded phenylalanine. The earlier analysis of approximately 590 of the donors excluded any sequence lacking an unambiguous match to a single V gene segment. In an earlier analysis of some 590 of the donors, V segments were called functional above 56.7% productive rearrangements and were called segregating when the between-donor standard deviation exceeded 5%. A statistical classification framework was built for diagnosing cytomegalovirus status from the catalog of TCR beta chain sequences. A later analysis assigned V and J genes by comparing TCR nucleotide sequences with IMGT/GENE-DB human TR gene sequences. In a later analysis, CDR3 sequences and most-parsimonious VDJ recombination scenarios were assigned using the TCRdist pipeline. In a later analysis, each TCR beta chain was defined by its CDR3 amino acid sequence together with its V-gene family, and reads lacking a unique V-gene family were excluded. A later analysis removed 592 highly shared, low-generation-probability nucleotide sequences to deal with suspected cross-contamination and a sequencing artifact. In a later analysis, a clonal expansion index was calculated for each public chain from normalized within-repertoire ranks of inferred template counts. A later analysis computed generation probabilities with a VDJ recombination model fitted to out-of-frame rearrangements, and checked the results against IGoR. Hypergeometric tests were used in a later analysis to score TCR-TCR, TCR-HLA and TCR-CMV co-occurrence, with a repertoire-size bias correction applied to the TCR pairs. To estimate false discovery rates, a later analysis permuted the HLA or CMV assignments 20 times. A later analysis grouped co-occurring TCRs with DBSCAN, adding TCRdist sequence similarity when clustering within HLA-allele-positive subsets. For co-occurrence clustering, repertoires with fewer than 30,000 or more than 120,000 public chains were excluded, along with about five repertoires with anomalous nucleotide sharing. TCRdb's version of the immuneACCESS table is confined to in-frame rearrangements and falls short of the full clone set. An unresolved V gene accounts for under half of the shortfall where checked; the remainder is of unknown origin. The DNA gave D and trimming, while V, J and clone size come from that table. This sample is represented by about 140,000 clones; around 73% of them were singletons. Clones ranked in the top ten supply around 2.9% of the sample.

Sequenced material: PBMCs. This sequence originates from a female donor in good health and CMV-seronegative. The sequence links TRBV27 to TRBJ2-4; 12 bases in the middle match TRBD2. The CDR3 amino acid sequence is: CASSPVGASGRAVRQDIQYF. The DNA sequence reads TGTGCCAGCAGTCCCGTTGGGGCTAGCGGGAGGGCCGTGCGGCAAGACATTCAGTACTTC.